Following are 18 T cell receptor beta chains from one sample sequenced in a study of CD8 T cells in Susac syndrome. It was with random hexamers that roughly 0.45 to 1 ug RNA was reverse transcribed. TCRdb re-derived calls from the immunoSEQ multiplex PCR reads in MiXCR, one entry per CDR3 protein. The sample lists around 180,000 distinct CDR3 sequences, 85% to 95% occurring once. The sample comprised CD8+ T cells from PBMCs. These receptors were obtained from a human donor with multiple sclerosis.

CDR3 sequence: CASGPRSPLHF. Here the CDR3 DNA reads TGTGCCAGCGGGCCCCGTTCACCCCTCCACTTT. This chain links TRBV9 with TRBJ1-6; no reliable D call. Germline V gives CDR1 SGDLS, CDR2 YYNGEE. Trimming removed 7 bases at V and 9 bases at J, with 8 bases between. CDR3 length: 11 amino acids.

The CDR3 protein is CASSDSNGPYEQYF. DNA of the CDR3: TGTGCCAGCAGTGATTCTAACGGCCCCTACGAGCAGTACTTC. V gene TRBV2 combines with J gene TRBJ2-7; D is undetermined. V was cut by 3 bases and J by 2 bases, with 11 bases left in between. This CDR3 spans 14 amino acids. In germline, CDR1 is SNHLY, CDR2 FYNNEI.

J is TRBJ1-6 and V is TRBV19; tentative D call: TRBD1 (6 bases). The CDR3 consists of 14 residues. CDR1 is LNHDA and CDR2 is SQIVND in the germline V gene (reference sequence). The germline V and J ends were trimmed by 6 bases and 4 bases, with 10 bases remaining between them. The CDR3 DNA follows: TGTGCCAGTAGCCTCGGACAGTATAATTCACCCCTCCACTTT. Amino acids: CASSLGQYNSPLHF.

The rearrangement links TRBV4-1 to TRBJ2-5; no firm D call. Germline values: CDR1 MGHRA, CDR2 YSYEKL. The CDR3 spans 11 residues. V was pared by 3 bases and J by 5 bases, with 4 bases between. For the CDR3, the DNA is TGCGCCAGCAGCCACCGGGAGACCCAGTACTTC. Its translation: CASSHRETQYF.

The sample holds one count of this clonotype. The genes are TRBV10-3 and TRBJ1-1, with TRBD1 matching 7 bases. The CDR3 loop spans 15 amino acids. Trimming at V came to 2 bases and at J to 3 bases, leaving 6 bases not matched to a gene. Germline V lookup: CDR1 ENHRY, CDR2 SYGVKD. This CDR3 is CAISEEQGIYTEAFF. In nucleotides, the CDR3 is TGTGCCATCAGTGAGGAACAGGGGATTTACACTGAAGCTTTCTTT.

The V gene is TRBV29-1, the J gene TRBJ2-7; a weak D match, TRBD2 (5 bases). Deletions cut 1 base from V and 4 bases from J, with 14 bases between. Germline loops: CDR1 SQVTM, CDR2 ANQGSEA. The CDR3 spans 14 residues. The CDR3 region is CSVEGPGTGYEQYF. CDR3 DNA: TGCAGCGTTGAAGGCCCGGGTACGGGGTACGAGCAGTACTTC.

V and J are TRBV6-1 and TRBJ2-5; 7 nucleotides agree with TRBD1. With 6 bases clipped from V and 1 base from J, the junction kept 5 bases outside the gene matches. Germline V gene lookup returns CDR1 MNHNS and CDR2 SASEGT. The CDR3 is made up of 14 amino acids. The CDR3 reads CASRRTGVQETQYF. In DNA form, the CDR3 reads TGTGCCAGCAGGCGGACAGGTGTCCAAGAGACCCAGTACTTC.

The chain links TRBV13 to TRBJ2-7, with 7 nucleotides matching TRBD1. Germline CDR1 reads PRHDT; CDR2 reads FYEKMQ (reference sequence). The CDR3 contains 13 residues. The trim removed 7 bases at V and 5 bases at J, leaving 8 bases unmatched. This CDR3 reads CASTSGQLDEQYF. CDR3 bases: TGTGCCAGCACCTCGGGACAGCTGGACGAGCAGTACTTC.

J is TRBJ1-3 and V is TRBV30; TRBD1 agrees at 8 bases. J gave up 6 bases and V 6 bases, and 4 bases lay outside the gene matches. In germline, CDR1 is GTSNPN, CDR2 SVGIG (reference sequence). CDR3 length: 12 amino acids. The CDR3: CACAGGANTIYF. In nucleotides, the CDR3 is TGTGCCTGTGCAGGGGGCGCAAACACCATATATTTT.

The chain has TRBV20-1 and TRBJ2-7, with 8 bases lining up with TRBD1. Trimming cost V 5 bases and J 4 bases; bases outside gene matches: 10. The germline V gene has CDR1 DFQATT and CDR2 SNEGSKA (reference sequence). This CDR3 is 14 amino acids long. CDR3 bases: TGCAGTGCTGATGAGGGACAGGCGTCATACGAGCAGTACTTC. The encoded protein is CSADEGQASYEQYF.

The chain uses TRBV28 and TRBJ1-2, with D possibly matching TRBD1 (5 bases). Per the germline V gene, CDR1 is MDHEN and CDR2 is SYDVKM. The CDR3 consists of 15 residues. V lost 7 bases and J lost 4, with 19 bases in between. CDR3 sequence: CASISPGGVTYGYTF. The CDR3 DNA reads as TGTGCCAGCATCTCTCCCGGGGGGGTTACCTATGGCTACACCTTC.

This clonotype was seen once. The CDR3 nucleotides read TGTGCCAGCAGCGTCCAGGGGGGGCAAACTGAAGCTTTCTTT. Amino acid sequence: CASSVQGGQTEAFF. The rearrangement uses TRBV9 and TRBJ1-1; 7 bases match TRBD1. CDR3 length: 14 residues. CDR1 SGDLS and CDR2 YYNGEE come from the germline V gene. The V and J ends lost 2 bases and 5 bases, in that order; junction bases with no gene match: 6.

The rearrangement links TRBV28 to TRBJ2-7, with D hard to call. The CDR3 runs to 15 residues. Trimming pared 4 bases from V and 1 base from J, leaving 14 bases between. Germline CDR1 and CDR2: MDHEN and SYDVKM. CDR3 amino acids: CASSSWTQESYEQYF. CDR3 DNA sequence: TGTGCCAGCAGTTCTTGGACCCAAGAATCCTACGAGCAGTACTTC.

This clonotype is a singleton in its sample. The rearrangement joins TRBV6-6 to TRBJ1-1, with 8 bases matching TRBD1. Trimming at V came to 5 bases and at J to 6 bases, leaving 5 bases not matched to a gene. The CDR3 loop spans 13 amino acids. Germline V gene data show CDR1 as MNHNY and CDR2 as SVGAGI (reference sequence). CDR3 loop: CASSPDRASEAFF. The CDR3 region has the DNA TGTGCCAGCAGTCCGGACAGGGCCTCTGAAGCTTTCTTT.

This chain uses TRBV6-1 with TRBJ2-2; 7 bases are shared with TRBD1. Germline CDR1 MNHNS, CDR2 SASEGT. This CDR3 region has 17 residues. With 2 bases clipped from V and 4 bases from J, the junction kept 10 bases outside the gene matches. The CDR3 DNA reads as TGTGCCAGCAGTGAATCTTGGGACAGACTTCGCACCGGGGAGCTGTTTTTT. Residues: CASSESWDRLRTGELFF.

The rearrangement links TRBV10-3 to TRBJ2-1, with D possibly TRBD1 on 6 matching bases. V gave up 2 bases and J gave up 3 bases, with 14 bases separating them. This CDR3 region has 16 residues. Germline values: CDR1 ENHRY, CDR2 SYGVKD. The CDR3 loop reads CAISETFQGRYNEQFF. For the CDR3, the DNA is TGTGCCATCAGTGAGACGTTTCAGGGGCGCTACAATGAGCAGTTCTTC.

This clonotype was counted a few times. The chain has TRBV29-1 and TRBJ2-1; D might be TRBD1 (5 bases). Trimming cost V 3 bases and J 9 bases, with 9 bases left between them. From germline, CDR1 is SQVTM and CDR2 ANQGSEA. The CDR3 is made up of 11 amino acids. In DNA form, the CDR3 reads TGCAGCGTTGATAGGGGCGGTGAGCAGTTCTTC. This sequence encodes CSVDRGGEQFF.

The genes are TRBV9 and TRBJ2-1; tentatively, D is TRBD1 (6 bases). V was shortened by 4 bases and J by 5 bases, with 10 bases between the two germline ends. The length of the CDR3 is 13 residues. The germline V gene has CDR1 SGDLS and CDR2 YYNGEE. For the CDR3, the DNA is TGTGCCAGCAGCCTCAACAGGGACAATGAGCAGTTCTTC. Residues: CASSLNRDNEQFF. The variable domain in full, with the rest retrieved from reference TRBV9 and TRBJ2-1, is DSGVTQTPKHLITATGQRVTLRCSPRSGDLSVYWYQQSLDQGLQFLIQYYNGEERAKGNILERFSAQQFPDLHSELNLSSLELGDSALYFCASSLNRDNEQFFGPGTRLTVL.